The clone carrying this TCR beta chain appeared a few times. This entry is derived from a study of early T cells in non-severe SARS-CoV-2 infection. TCRdb re-called the 5' RACE reads with MiXCR, one entry per CDR3 protein. The sample has tens of thousands of distinct CDR3 sequences; over 9% are singletons. V was cut by 4 bases and J by 11 bases, with 14 bases left in between. The length of the CDR3 is 12 residues. From germline, CDR1 is SGHTA and CDR2 FQGNSA. Sequencing was carried out using whole blood. This receptor was taken from an adult who was a healthcare worker with PCR-confirmed SARS-CoV-2 infection or an uninfected control (not recorded which). V usage is TRBV7-2 and J usage is TRBJ1-1; unclear D gene. For the CDR3, the DNA is TGTGCCAGCAGCTCTTCTGACAAGGAGGCTTTCTTT. Translated: CASSSSDKEAFF.